Detailed here is one T cell receptor beta chain. Its antigen is undetermined. The CDR3 runs to 15 residues. Germline V lookup: CDR1 SGHTA, CDR2 FQGNSA. V gave up 2 bases and J gave up 2 bases, with 12 bases separating them. This sample stems from a study of OX40 agonist ivuxolimab in advanced cancers. General observations from the study: Compared with CD4+, CD8+ T cells on average had more expanded clones.

Sequencing used immunoSEQ multiplex PCR; TCRdb keeps in-frame clones, though not all of them. In the table there are fewer than 40,000 clones, 81% of which are singletons. Autoimmune disease history or systemic immunosuppression excluded patients. The investigators sampled blood at baseline, at cycle 4 day 1, and at cycle 7 day 1. The receptor was derived from an adult with an advanced solid tumor such as melanoma, head and neck, liver or kidney cancer. Source: CD4+ or CD8+ T cells sorted from blood, taken in a trial of the OX40 agonist ivuxolimab. This chain uses TRBV7-2 with TRBJ1-1, with D perhaps matching TRBD1 (6 bases). The CDR3 spells CASSLHGGRNTEAFF. The CDR3 nucleotides are TGTGCCAGCAGCTTACACGGGGGGCGAAACACTGAAGCTTTCTTT.